The 3 T cell receptor beta chains reported below all come from one sample, sequenced in a study of cytomegalovirus exposure and HLA in healthy donors. The PCR used 60 Vbeta and 13 Jbeta primers. Only in-frame clones appear in the TCRdb table, and some are missing; sequencing was by immunoSEQ multiplex PCR. The table has 150,000 to 200,000 clones, about three quarters seen once; the top ten hold approximately 3%. The sample taken for sequencing was PBMCs. These receptors all come from a woman between 35 and 50 years old in good health and CMV-seronegative.

In DNA form, the CDR3 reads TGTGCCAGTAGTTACAGGGGAATGAACACTGAAGCTTTCTTT. Its protein is CASSYRGMNTEAFF. This sequence joins TRBV19 and TRBJ1-1; 7 bases map to TRBD1. Germline CDR1 LNHDA, CDR2 SQIVND (reference sequence). The CDR3 extends over 14 amino acids. V trimming: 5 bases; J trimming: 0 bases; junction bases outside the gene matches: 3.

The chain couples TRBV7-9 to TRBJ2-2; TRBD2 agrees at 11 bases. The CDR3 covers 17 residues. Germline loops: CDR1 SEHNR, CDR2 FQNEAQ (reference sequence). V lost 7 bases, J lost 3 bases, and 10 bases stayed unmatched. CDR3 residues: CASTKTSGGPDTGELFF. CDR3 nucleotides: TGTGCCAGCACCAAAACTAGCGGGGGACCCGACACCGGGGAGCTGTTTTTT. The variable domain in full, with the rest retrieved from reference TRBV7-9 and TRBJ2-2, is DTGVSQNPRHKITKRGQNVTFRCDPISEHNRLYWYRQTLGQGPEFLTYFQNEAQLEKSRLLSDRFSAERPKGSFSTLEIQRTEQGDSAMYLCASTKTSGGPDTGELFFGEGSRLTVL.

V and J are TRBV19 and TRBJ2-2, with a possible D match to TRBD1 (6 bases). In germline, CDR1 is LNHDA, CDR2 SQIVND (reference sequence). Trimming cost V 7 bases and J 4 bases, with 16 bases left between them. The CDR3 consists of 15 residues. The CDR3 DNA is TGTGCCAGTAAAAATCAGGGCAGGGGCACCGGGGAGCTGTTTTTT. This encodes CASKNQGRGTGELFF.